This entry concerns a single T cell receptor (beta chain). What antigen it recognizes has not been identified. Base qualities are not provided; no much larger clone lies one nucleotide away. This specimen comes from a study of blood T cells in healthy people across ages (dated by TCRdb to between 2015 and 2017). Study-wide context: In model experiments, template switching captured roughly one uniquely barcoded TCR beta cDNA molecule for every two T cells. To track age-related changes in TCR beta repertoire diversity, the study relied on deep sequencing normalized with unique cDNA molecular identifiers. Four age groups were formed from the donors: young (average about 15 years), middle-aged (approximately 39), aged (under 70) and long-lived (around 82). To avoid experimental bias, donors of different ages were spread randomly across the sequencing lanes. Using the same blood draw, the study looked at two additional independent replicas of 1 million unique cDNA reads for two donors, one aged 18 to 30 and the other aged 80 or older. Paper-wide results and their limitations: Estimates of total diversity based on one million sequenced T cells were considered lower bounds and underestimates. Observed TCR beta diversity per million T cells fell roughly linearly with age, and a significant reduction was already apparent by age approximately 40. The long-lived group showed more naive CD4+ T cells, fewer expanded clones and increased TCR diversity than the aged group, suggesting age selection. Because the CMV infection status of the donors was unknown, age-related changes in expanded clonotypes may potentially have been confounded. Observed TCR beta diversity correlated strongly with the percentage of naive T cells measured by flow cytometry. Bulk unsorted PBMC profiling prevented conclusive comparison of naive and antigen-experienced compartments.

Systemically healthy Caucasian individuals from Russia, some 36 in total and aged roughly 6 to 95 years, were included as donors. Each donor gave around 9.8 milliliters of peripheral blood, collected into EDTA-treated Vacutainer tubes. PBMCs were isolated by Ficoll-Paque density-gradient centrifugation, with at least 7 million obtained per sample. Trizol reagent was used to extract total RNA from PBMCs, with at least 5 micrograms per sample. For every donor, an aliquot of PBMCs went through flow cytometry to measure the percentages of naive CD45RAhigh/CD27high T cells. Libraries were built with 5' RACE. The run used an Illumina HiSeq 2500. A second about 7 to 11 cycle PCR used a sample-barcoded 5' primer and a J-beta primer mix. A unique molecular identifier was introduced onto each TCR beta cDNA molecule by a template-switch 5' adaptor carrying 12 random nucleotides. At least 2.5 million CDR3-containing paired-end reads were obtained from each sample. The Mint cDNA synthesis kit, primed by a TRBC-specific oligonucleotide, was used to synthesize first-strand cDNA from all RNA. All cDNA was treated with uracil-DNA glycosylase and then went through a first 18-cycle PCR with the universal primers M1SS and BC2_uni_R. Under the source paper's analysis protocol: Normalization of each sample was performed by random selection of 1 million high-quality reads, each carrying a distinct molecular identifier. Instead of being binned into consensus sequences, reads with shared molecular identifiers were discarded. CDR3 identification, clonotype clustering and error correction used MiTCR with a Q25 quality threshold and the strictest error-elimination algorithm. A nonparametric unseen species model with Euler transformation was used to estimate a lower bound on total TCR beta diversity. TCRdb handled the public reads itself, with Q25 trimming in fastp and clone calling in MiXCR, and kept productive beta chains. For every CDR3 protein sequence, its rows merge into one entry that carries the most common genes and DNA. These V and J calls derive from TCRdb rather than the authors' analysis. In this sample the table shows about 1.4 million distinct CDR3 sequences, almost 60% of which occur a single time. 6.5% to 8.5% of the sample lies in the top ten.

The germline V gene supplies CDR1 SGHAT and CDR2 FQNNGV. The cysteine opens and the phenylalanine closes a CDR3 of 16 amino acids. Only the CDR3 part of the read is kept: 48 bases, read in frame from the first base. V has 8 bases trimmed and J has 0 bases trimmed; junction bases matching no gene number 10. The chain couples TRBV11-2 to TRBJ2-1, and TRBD2 matches 7 of the central bases. The sample comprised blood. The receptor comes from a young man in good health. The CDR3 in this case is CASGGRSSGSYNEQFF. In nucleotides, the sequence is TGTGCCAGCGGGGGTAGGTCTAGCGGCTCCTACAATGAGCAGTTCTTC.